These T cell receptor beta chains were read from a single sample in a study of T cell responses to AZD1222 COVID-19 vaccine. TCRdb's copy holds only in-frame clones and misses some; the assay was immunoSEQ multiplex PCR. The table shows about 110,000 clones, with roughly 87% occurring only once. The sequences come from peripheral blood, collected on day 0 of AZD1222 vaccination. These receptors originate from an adult in good health. CDR3s include the opening cysteine and the closing phenylalanine or tryptophan. D genes are given only for firm matches. Rows give clone size only sometimes, using once, few, many, or a class for an expanded clone.

TRBV11-2	TRBJ2-1	-	-	TGTGCCAGCAGCCTAGGGGACAATGAGCAGTTCTTC	CASSLGDNEQFF
TRBV7-9	TRBJ2-5	-	TRBD2	TGTGCCAGCAGCTCCGGGAGGACTAGCGGGGCGCAAGAGACCCAGTACTTC	CASSSGRTSGAQETQYF
TRBV10-2	TRBJ2-3	-	TRBD2	TGCGCCAGCAGTGAGTATAAACTAGCGGGAGCAGATACGCAGTATTTT	CASSEYKLAGADTQYF
TRBV6-5	TRBJ2-7	-	-	TGTGCCGGTAGGGGGAGCTCCTACGAGCAGTACTTC	CAGRGSSYEQYF
TRBV7-6	TRBJ2-1	once	TRBD2	TGTGCCAGCAGTCGGGTAGCGGGGGGGTACAATGAGCAGTTCTTC	CASSRVAGGYNEQFF
TRBV7-2	TRBJ2-3	-	TRBD1	TGTGCCAGCAGCTTAGAAGGGGGCCTTAGCACAGATACGCAGTATTTT	CASSLEGGLSTDTQYF
TRBV10-2	TRBJ1-1	-	-	TGCGCCAGTAACGACAACATGAACACTGAAGCTTTCTTT	CASNDNMNTEAFF
TRBV24-1	TRBJ2-5	-	TRBD1	TGTGCCACCAGTGAATCCGGGACAGGGACGGAGACCCAGTACTTC	CATSESGTGTETQYF
TRBV10-3	TRBJ1-5	few	-	TGTGCCATCAGTGAAGGGAGGGACCAGCCCCAGCATTTT	CAISEGRDQPQHF
TRBV28	TRBJ1-2	-	-	TGTGCCAGTTCTTTTCCTGACTATGGCTACACCTTC	CASSFPDYGYTF
TRBV15	TRBJ1-4	-	-	TGTGCCACCAGCAGCTTAGCTAATGAAAAACTGTTTTTT	CATSSLANEKLFF
TRBV28	TRBJ2-2	-	-	TGTGCCAGCAGACTTACCGGCGGACCCGGGGAGCTGTTTTTT	CASRLTGGPGELFF
TRBV11-2	TRBJ2-1	-	TRBD1	TGTGCCAGCAGCGTACAGGGGAAGGATCCGGTCGATGAGCAGTTCTTC	CASSVQGKDPVDEQFF
TRBV29-1	TRBJ2-1	once	TRBD1	TGCAGCGTTGGCCGACAGGGGGTGCACAATGAGCAGTTCTTC	CSVGRQGVHNEQFF